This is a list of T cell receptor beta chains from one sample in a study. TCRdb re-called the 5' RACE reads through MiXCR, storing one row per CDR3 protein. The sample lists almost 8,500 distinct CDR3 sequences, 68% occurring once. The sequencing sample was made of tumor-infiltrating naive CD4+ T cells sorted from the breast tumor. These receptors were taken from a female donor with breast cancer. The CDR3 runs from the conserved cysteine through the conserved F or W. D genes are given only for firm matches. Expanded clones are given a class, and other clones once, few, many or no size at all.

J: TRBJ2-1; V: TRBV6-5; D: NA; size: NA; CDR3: CASSYLPPGAGGYNEQFF; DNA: TGTGCCAGCAGTTACTTACCCCCAGGGGCAGGGGGGTACAATGAGCAGTTCTTC
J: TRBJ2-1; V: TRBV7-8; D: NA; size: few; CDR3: CASSLVFGKYNEQFF; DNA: TGTGCCAGCAGCTTAGTGTTTGGGAAATACAATGAGCAGTTCTTC
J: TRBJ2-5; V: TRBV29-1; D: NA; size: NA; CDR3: CSVEKGRTQYF; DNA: TGCAGCGTTGAAAAGGGTCGGACCCAGTACTTC
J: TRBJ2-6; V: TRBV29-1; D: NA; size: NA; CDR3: CSVQADNSGANVLTF; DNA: TGCAGCGTGCAGGCGGACAACTCTGGGGCCAACGTCCTGACTTTC
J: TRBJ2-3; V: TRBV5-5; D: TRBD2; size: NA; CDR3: CASSRRLAQTTDTQYF; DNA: TGTGCCAGCAGCCGAAGACTAGCGCAAACCACAGATACGCAGTATTTT
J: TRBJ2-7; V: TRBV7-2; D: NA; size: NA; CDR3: CASSFAGTGEQYF; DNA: TGTGCCAGCAGCTTCGCGGGGACTGGCGAGCAGTACTTC
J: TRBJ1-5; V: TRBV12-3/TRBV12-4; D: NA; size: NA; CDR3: CASSFGRHNQPQHF; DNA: TGTGCCAGCAGTTTTGGGAGACACAATCAGCCCCAGCATTTT
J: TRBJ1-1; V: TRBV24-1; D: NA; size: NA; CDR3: CATSGGGDTEAFF; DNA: TGTGCCACCAGTGGCGGTGGGGACACTGAAGCTTTCTTT
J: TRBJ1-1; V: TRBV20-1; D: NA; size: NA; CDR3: CSARDLPRVRAEAFF; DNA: TGCAGTGCTAGAGATTTACCCCGGGTGAGAGCTGAAGCTTTCTTT
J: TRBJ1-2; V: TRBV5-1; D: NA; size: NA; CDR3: CASSRGAYGYTF; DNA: TGCGCCAGCAGCAGAGGGGCCTATGGCTACACCTTC
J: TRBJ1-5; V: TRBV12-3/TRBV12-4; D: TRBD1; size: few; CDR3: CASSAGQVLNQPQHF; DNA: TGTGCCAGCAGTGCGGGACAGGTCCTGAATCAGCCCCAGCATTTT
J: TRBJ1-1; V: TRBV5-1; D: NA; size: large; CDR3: CASSPGFGGFAEAFF; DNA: TGCGCCAGCAGCCCGGGATTCGGGGGTTTCGCTGAAGCTTTCTTT
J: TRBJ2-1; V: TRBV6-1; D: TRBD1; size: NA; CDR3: CAIKGQGSYNEQFF; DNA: TGTGCCATCAAAGGACAGGGCTCTTACAATGAGCAGTTCTTC
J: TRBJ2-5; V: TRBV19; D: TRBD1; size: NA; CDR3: CASRGQVFVGQETQYF; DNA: TGTGCCAGCAGGGGGCAGGTCTTTGTCGGACAAGAGACCCAGTACTTC
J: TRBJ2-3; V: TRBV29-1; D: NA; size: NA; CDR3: CSVRSGLTDTQYF; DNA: TGCAGCGTTCGTAGCGGCCTCACAGATACGCAGTATTTT
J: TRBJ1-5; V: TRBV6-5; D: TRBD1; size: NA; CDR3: CASSKQGDFNQPQHF; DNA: TGTGCCAGCAGTAAACAGGGGGATTTCAATCAGCCCCAGCATTTT
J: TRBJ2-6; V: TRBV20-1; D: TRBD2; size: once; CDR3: CSAGSGRASGANVLTF; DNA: TGCAGTGCTGGTAGCGGGAGGGCCTCTGGGGCCAACGTCCTGACTTTC
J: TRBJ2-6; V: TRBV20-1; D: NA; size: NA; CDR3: CSAWKGSGANVLTF; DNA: TGCAGTGCTTGGAAGGGTTCTGGGGCCAACGTCCTGACTTTC
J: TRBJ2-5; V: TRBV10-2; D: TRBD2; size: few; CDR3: CATHGLDGTQYF; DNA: TGCGCCACCCACGGACTAGATGGGACCCAGTACTTC
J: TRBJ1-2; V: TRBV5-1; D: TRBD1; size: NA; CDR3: CASSLAGTGGGFTF; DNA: TGCGCCAGCAGCTTGGCCGGGACAGGTGGCGGCTTCACCTTC
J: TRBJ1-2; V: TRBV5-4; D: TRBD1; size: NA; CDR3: CASSLDQGASGYTF; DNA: TGTGCCAGCAGCTTGGATCAGGGGGCGAGTGGCTACACCTTC
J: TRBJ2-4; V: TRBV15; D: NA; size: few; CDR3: CATSGQAGGGQYF; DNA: TGTGCCACCAGCGGACAGGCGGGAGGCGGTCAGTACTTC
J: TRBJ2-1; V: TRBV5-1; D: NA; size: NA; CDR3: CASRKTGTEGSYNEQFF; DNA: TGCGCCAGCAGAAAAACCGGCACGGAGGGGTCCTACAATGAGCAGTTCTTC
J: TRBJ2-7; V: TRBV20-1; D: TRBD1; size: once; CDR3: CSAHPPGQGAGEQYF; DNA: TGCAGTGCTCACCCACCGGGACAGGGGGCTGGCGAGCAGTACTTC
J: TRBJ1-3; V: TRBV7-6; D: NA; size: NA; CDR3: CASRVDGSSGNTIYF; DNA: TGTGCCAGCAGAGTGGACGGGAGCTCTGGAAACACCATATATTTT
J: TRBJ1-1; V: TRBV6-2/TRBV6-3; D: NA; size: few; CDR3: CASSRNDRPEAFF; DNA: TGTGCCAGCAGCCGAAACGACAGACCAGAAGCTTTCTTT